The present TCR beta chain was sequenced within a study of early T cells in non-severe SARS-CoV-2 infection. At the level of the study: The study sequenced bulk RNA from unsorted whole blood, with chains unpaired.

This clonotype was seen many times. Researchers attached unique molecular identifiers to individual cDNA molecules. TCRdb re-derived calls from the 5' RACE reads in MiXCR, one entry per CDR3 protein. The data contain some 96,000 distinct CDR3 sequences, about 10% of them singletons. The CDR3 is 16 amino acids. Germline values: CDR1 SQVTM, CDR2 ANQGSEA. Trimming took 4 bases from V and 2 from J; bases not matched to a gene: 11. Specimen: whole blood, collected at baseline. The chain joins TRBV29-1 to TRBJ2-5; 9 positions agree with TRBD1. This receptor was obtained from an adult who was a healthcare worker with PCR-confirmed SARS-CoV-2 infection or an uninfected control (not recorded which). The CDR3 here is CSVGGSGTGLQETQYF. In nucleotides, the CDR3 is TGCAGCGTTGGCGGGAGCGGGACAGGGCTTCAAGAGACCCAGTACTTC.